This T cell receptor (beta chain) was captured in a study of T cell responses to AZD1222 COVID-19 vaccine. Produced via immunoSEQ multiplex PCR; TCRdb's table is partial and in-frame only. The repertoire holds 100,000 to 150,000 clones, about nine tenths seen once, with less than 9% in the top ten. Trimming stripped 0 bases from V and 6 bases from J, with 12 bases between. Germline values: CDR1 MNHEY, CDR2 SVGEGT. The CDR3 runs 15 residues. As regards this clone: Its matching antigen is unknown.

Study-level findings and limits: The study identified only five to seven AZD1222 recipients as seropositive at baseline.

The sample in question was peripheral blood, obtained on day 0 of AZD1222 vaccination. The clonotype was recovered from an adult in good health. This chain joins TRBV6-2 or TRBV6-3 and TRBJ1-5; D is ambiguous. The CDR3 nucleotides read TGTGCCAGCAGTTACTCGACGGCAGCAGCTCAGCCCCAGCATTTT. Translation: CASSYSTAAAQPQHF.